This T cell receptor (beta chain) emerged from a study of shared clonotypes between healthy human individuals. General study findings and limits: Generation of non-shared clonotypes was less probable than generation of clonotypes shared by all four donors. Estimated clonotype richness was generally higher in naive than memory subsets.

At deep level, the assay was performed. The repertoire was sequenced with immunoSEQ multiplex PCR; TCRdb's copy has only in-frame clones and lacks some. The repertoire holds approximately 2,000,000 clones, with less than 95% as singletons. Remarks on this clone: What it recognizes is unknown. Other nucleotide sequences in the sample specify the same CDR3.

There are 11 residues in the CDR3. Germline V gene data show CDR1 as DFQATT and CDR2 as SNEGSKA (reference sequence). V shed 1 base and J shed 6 bases, with 7 bases lying between them. Free of recent acute infections or vaccinations, the donors were healthy HIV-negative adults. The chain couples TRBV20-1 to TRBJ2-7; D not certain. This sequence was found in a man aged 18 to 35 in good health. Some clones in this sample may be carry-over from other donors' samples. The sequenced sample consisted of naive CD4+ T cells from PBMCs. Subset specified: CD45RA+ positively selected. The CDR3 bases are TGCAGTGCTAGAGTTTCCGGCGAGCAGTACTTC. Protein: CSARVSGEQYF.